These T cell receptor beta chains were read from a single sample in a study of cytomegalovirus exposure and HLA in healthy donors. TCRdb's copy holds only in-frame clones and misses some; the assay was immunoSEQ multiplex PCR. Here the sample spans more than 150,000 clones, 60% to 85% being singletons. The sequenced material came from PBMCs. Receptors were obtained from a girl aged 5-17 years in good health and CMV-seropositive. The CDR3 runs from the conserved cysteine through the conserved F or W. A D gene is named only where the DNA matches it firmly. Part of the rows lack a size; the others show once, few, many or a class for expanded clones.

>TRBD1|TRBV30|.|15|TRBJ2-7
CAWSATGPLSYEQYF
TGTGCCTGGAGCGCGACAGGGCCCCTCTCCTACGAGCAGTACTTC
>.|TRBV15|few|12|TRBJ1-2
CATSRDRSGYTF
TGTGCCACCAGCAGAGATCGGAGTGGCTACACCTTC
>.|TRBV6-7|.|14|TRBJ2-2
CASSYPSQAGELFF
TGTGCCAGCAGTTACCCGAGTCAGGCCGGGGAGCTGTTTTTT
>.|TRBV6-5|.|15|TRBJ1-1
CASSYSSGVNTEAFF
TGTGCCAGCAGTTACTCCTCCGGGGTGAACACTGAAGCTTTCTTT
>TRBD1|TRBV4-3|.|15|TRBJ2-3
CASSLTGGAADTQYF
TGCGCCAGCAGCCTGACAGGGGGCGCGGCAGATACGCAGTATTTT
>.|TRBV6-1|few|15|TRBJ1-3
CASSPTGPSGNTIYF
TGTGCCAGCAGCCCGACAGGCCCCTCTGGAAACACCATATATTTT
>.|TRBV11-2|.|10|TRBJ2-7
CASSHYEQYF
TGTGCCAGCAGCCATTACGAGCAGTACTTC
>TRBD1|TRBV4-1|.|15|TRBJ1-5
CASSPETGVAQPQHF
TGCGCCAGCAGCCCTGAGACAGGGGTCGCTCAGCCCCAGCATTTT
>.|TRBV7-8|.|17|TRBJ2-5
CASSFRDTVDSQETQYF
TGTGCCAGCAGCTTTAGGGACACCGTAGATTCCCAAGAGACCCAGTACTTC
>TRBD2|TRBV14|.|15|TRBJ2-5
CASSGTSGVQETQYF
TGTGCCAGCAGCGGGACTAGCGGTGTCCAAGAGACCCAGTACTTC
>TRBD1|TRBV10-3|once|13|TRBJ2-1
CAINRGQYNEQFF
TGTGCCATCAACCGGGGACAGTACAATGAGCAGTTCTTC
>.|TRBV25-1|once|13|TRBJ2-5
CASSDLKRETQYF
TGTGCCAGCAGTGACCTTAAGAGAGAGACCCAGTACTTC
>TRBD1|TRBV10-3|few|17|TRBJ1-5
CAISDPGQGSPREPQHF
TGTGCCATCAGTGACCCGGGACAGGGTTCCCCAAGAGAGCCCCAGCATTTT
>TRBD1|TRBV9|.|13|TRBJ1-5
CASSEGDRQPQHF
TGTGCCAGCAGCGAGGGGGACAGGCAGCCCCAGCATTTT